The text below deals with one TCR beta chain. The junction had 6 bases not matched to a gene; V was cut back by 0 bases and J by 4 bases. The CDR3 is made up of 18 amino acids. Germline V gene lookup returns CDR1 SGHNT and CDR2 YENEEA. This specimen comes from a study of OX40 agonist ivuxolimab in advanced cancers. Libraries were prepared by immunoSEQ multiplex PCR; TCRdb keeps only in-frame clonotypes and omits some of them. The table records about 95,000 clones, roughly 91% of them present only once. This sample comprised CD4+ or CD8+ T cells sorted from blood, obtained in a trial of the OX40 agonist ivuxolimab. V and J are TRBV11-3 and TRBJ2-6, with 10 bases fitting TRBD1. The receptor comes from an adult with an advanced solid tumor such as melanoma, head and neck, liver or kidney cancer. The CDR3 sequence is CASSLDWGQGLGANVLTF. CDR3 in DNA: TGTGCCAGCAGCTTAGATTGGGGACAGGGGCTCGGGGCCAACGTCCTGACTTTC.